This TCR beta chain was recovered during a study of blood T cell repertoires in COVID-19. The V segment lost 6 bases and the J segment 2 bases; nucleotides outside the gene matches: 4. The CDR3 consists of 14 residues. Per the germline V gene, CDR1 is MNHEY and CDR2 is SVGAGI. Repertoires were generated with immunoSEQ multiplex PCR, while TCRdb's copy carries only in-frame clones and drops some. The sample contains almost 200,000 clones, around 79% of which appear only once. Sequencing input: peripheral blood. The chain carries TRBV6-5 and TRBJ2-1; TRBD2 aligns across 7 bases. The sequence derives from a woman aged 40 to 49 with COVID-19, enrolled during active disease. CDR3 nucleotide sequence: TGTGCCAGCAGGGCTAGCGGTACCTACAATGAGCAGTTCTTC. This gives the protein CASRASGTYNEQFF.